These 25 T cell receptor beta chains were sequenced from one sample in a study of blood T cell repertoires in COVID-19. Sequencing was performed with immunoSEQ multiplex PCR; in TCRdb, only in-frame clones are kept and a portion is missing. The sample has around 71,000 clones; about 89% are singletons. The sample was peripheral blood. The source of these receptors is a woman aged 55-70 years with acute or convalescent COVID-19.

The CDR3 here is CASTEDSRYEQYF. The CDR3, as DNA: TGTGCCAGCACCGAAGACAGTCGCTACGAGCAGTACTTC. The V and J genes are TRBV28 and TRBJ2-7, with D maybe TRBD1 (5 bases). The CDR3 spans 13 residues. The germline gives CDR1 MDHEN, CDR2 SYDVKM. Trimming removed 7 bases from V and 3 bases from J, with 13 bases in between.

This chain connects TRBV6-2 or TRBV6-3 to TRBJ2-1, with a weak D call TRBD2 (5 bases). V lost 2 bases, J lost 9 bases, and 5 bases lay in between. CDR3 length: 11 residues. Germline V gene sequence: CDR1 MNHEY, CDR2 SVGEGT. CDR3 loop: CASSYSGEQFF. The CDR3 region has the DNA TGTGCCAGCAGTTACAGCGGTGAGCAGTTCTTC.

The rearrangement joins TRBV27 to TRBJ2-7, with D perhaps TRBD1 (6 bases). Trimming took off 6 bases at V and 1 base at J, with 13 bases between the two ends. Germline V gives CDR1 MNHEY, CDR2 SMNVEV (reference sequence). CDR3 length: 14 residues. The CDR3 DNA sequence: TGTGCCAGCAGCCGGACAGCCGGATCCTACGAGCAGTACTTC. Translation: CASSRTAGSYEQYF.

The chain carries TRBV2 and TRBJ1-6; D not certain. This CDR3 spans 13 amino acids. With 9 bases removed from V and 6 bases from J, the gap between germline ends came to 12 bases. Per the germline V gene, CDR1 is SNHLY and CDR2 is FYNNEI. The CDR3 DNA reads TGTGCCAGTCGGGAGACGCCTAATTCACCCCTCCACTTT. Amino acid sequence: CASRETPNSPLHF.

The chain joins TRBV7-2 to TRBJ2-7, with TRBD1 matching 10 bases. The V gene end was trimmed by 4 bases and the J gene end by 6 bases; junction bases not matched to a gene: 3. The CDR3 consists of 13 residues. The germline CDR1 and CDR2 sequences are SGHTA and FQGNSA. CDR3 DNA: TGTGCCAGCAGCTCCTGGACAGGGGGCGAGCAGTACTTC. Encoded protein: CASSSWTGGEQYF. Full variable domain (remainder filled in from reference TRBV7-2 and TRBJ2-7): GAGVSQSPSNKVTEKGKDVELRCDPISGHTALYWYRQSLGQGLEFLIYFQGNSAPDKSGLPSDRFSAERTGGSVSTLTIQRTQQEDSAVYLCASSSWTGGEQYFGPGTRLTVT.

The rearrangement links TRBV9 to TRBJ1-6, with 7 bases fitting TRBD1. The germline V gene has CDR1 SGDLS and CDR2 YYNGEE. The J segment lost 10 bases and the V segment lost 0 bases, leaving 7 bases of the junction unmatched. The CDR3 is 15 residues long. CDR3 in DNA: TGTGCCAGCAGCGTAGGTAACAGGGGTGAGTCACCCCTCCACTTT. This codes for CASSVGNRGESPLHF.

This sequence joins TRBV9 and TRBJ1-1, with D unresolved. Between the trimmed V and J ends, which lost 1 base and 4 bases, there was a span of 8 bases. The CDR3 extends over 13 amino acids. Per germline, CDR1 SGDLS and CDR2 YYNGEE. The CDR3 nucleotides are TGTGCCAGCAGCGTACAGTTTTGCACTGAAGCTTTCTTT. This sequence encodes CASSVQFCTEAFF. The full variable domain, its missing parts supplied by reference TRBV9 and TRBJ1-1, is DSGVTQTPKHLITATGQRVTLRCSPRSGDLSVYWYQQSLDQGLQFLIQYYNGEERAKGNILERFSAQQFPDLHSELNLSSLELGDSALYFCASSVQFCTEAFFGQGTRLTVV.

The chain uses TRBV27 and TRBJ1-2; the D is unclear. Per the germline V gene, CDR1 is MNHEY and CDR2 is SMNVEV (reference sequence). The CDR3 is 13 amino acids. V was clipped by 3 bases and J by 7 bases, with 12 bases between them. DNA of the CDR3: TGTGCCAGCAGTTTCCTCTCGGGTGGTGGCTACACCTTC. The encoded protein is CASSFLSGGGYTF.

V and J are TRBV7-9 and TRBJ2-5, with 10 nucleotides matching TRBD1. V shed 4 bases and J 5 bases; nucleotides not matched to a gene: 7. Germline CDR1 SEHNR, CDR2 FQNEAQ (reference sequence). The CDR3 loop spans 15 amino acids. The CDR3 bases are TGTGCCAGCAGCTCCATAGACAGGGGGCGTGAGACCCAGTACTTC. This sequence encodes CASSSIDRGRETQYF.

The genes are TRBV3-1 (or the pseudogene TRBV3-2) and TRBJ1-3; possibly TRBD1 for D (6 bases). The germline V and J ends were trimmed by 4 bases and 4 bases, with 20 bases remaining between them. Germline CDR1 is LGHDT and CDR2 is YNNKEL (reference sequence). CDR3 length: 17 residues. This CDR3 is CASSRALQQGWGNTIYF. In nucleotides, the CDR3 is TGTGCCAGCAGCCGAGCCCTCCAACAGGGATGGGGAAACACCATATATTTT.

V is TRBV5-1 and J is TRBJ2-5; D is ambiguous. Trimming left V 4 bases short and J 1 base short, with 11 bases between. The CDR3 is made up of 14 amino acids. Germline CDR1 SGHRS, CDR2 YFSETQ. CDR3 sequence (DNA): TGCGCCAGCAGCAGGTCCGGGTCCCAAGAGACCCAGTACTTC. Residues: CASSRSGSQETQYF.

The gene calls are TRBV4-1 and TRBJ2-7; tentatively, D is TRBD2 (6 bases). Germline assignment: CDR1 MGHRA and CDR2 YSYEKL. The V end lost 3 bases, the J end lost 3 bases, and 15 bases lay between the germline ends. There are 15 residues in the CDR3. The CDR3 DNA reads TGCGCCAGCAGCCATTTTGCCGGGGACTTCTACGAGCAGTACTTC. This translates into CASSHFAGDFYEQYF.

The chain uses TRBV5-4 and TRBJ2-2; 11 positions match TRBD1. Germline-derived CDR1 and CDR2 are SGHNT and YYREEE (reference sequence). The length of the CDR3 is 16 residues. V shed 4 bases, J shed 7 bases, and the junction held 9 bases outside the gene matches. Written as DNA, the CDR3 is TGTGCCAGCAGCCCATGGGACAGGGGGTCGGGCGGGGAGCTGTTTTTT. Its protein product is CASSPWDRGSGGELFF.

J is TRBJ2-1 and V is TRBV6-2 or TRBV6-3; tentatively, D is TRBD1 (5 bases). Germline lookup yields CDR1 MNHEY and CDR2 SVGEGT. V was shortened by 2 bases and J by 7 bases, with 12 bases between the two germline ends. CDR3 length: 14 amino acids. DNA of the CDR3: TGTGCCAGCAGTTACGATCAGGGATTGAATGAGCAGTTCTTC. Translating gives CASSYDQGLNEQFF.

This clone was detected once. V gene TRBV10-3 combines with J gene TRBJ2-7, with D hard to call. CDR1 and CDR2 (germline): ENHRY, SYGVKD. Trimming cost V 2 bases and J 5 bases, with 7 bases left between them. The CDR3 extends over 12 amino acids. In nucleotides, the CDR3 is TGTGCCATCAGTGAGCGGAGCGACGAGCAGTACTTC. Protein sequence: CAISERSDEQYF.

The rearrangement joins TRBV15 to TRBJ1-2; D gene uncertain. V dropped 0 bases and J dropped 4 bases, with 9 bases sitting between them. Germline loops: CDR1 LNHNV, CDR2 YYDKDF (reference sequence). The CDR3 consists of 14 residues. The CDR3, as DNA: TGTGCCACCAGCAGAGATCTGGGAGGCTATGGCTACACCTTC. Translation gives CATSRDLGGYGYTF.

This sequence joins TRBV19 and TRBJ1-1, with 9 bases aligning to TRBD1. Germline CDR1 is LNHDA and CDR2 is SQIVND (reference sequence). Unmatched junction bases numbered 8, after V lost 10 bases and J lost 5 bases. The CDR3 covers 13 residues. The DNA of the CDR3 is TGTGCCACCGGCCCAGGGACAGGGACTGAAGCTTTCTTT. Its protein product is CATGPGTGTEAFF.

This chain uses TRBV24-1 with TRBJ2-1, with TRBD1 matching 8 bases. CDR1 and CDR2 from the germline V gene are KGHDR and SFDVKD. The junction had 6 bases not matched to a gene; V was cut back by 6 bases and J by 3 bases. The CDR3 totals 15 residues. The CDR3 spells CATSPEDRDYNEQFF. The DNA for the CDR3 is TGTGCCACCAGTCCGGAGGACAGGGACTACAATGAGCAGTTCTTC.

This clone was found once. The chain uses TRBV9 and TRBJ1-3; 7 bases align to TRBD1. Germline V gene lookup returns CDR1 SGDLS and CDR2 YYNGEE. The CDR3 is made up of 15 amino acids. The V and J ends lost 3 bases and 0 bases, in that order; junction bases with no gene match: 3. CDR3: CASSARDSSGNTIYF. The DNA for the CDR3 is TGTGCCAGCAGCGCCAGGGACAGCTCTGGAAACACCATATATTTT.

The chain couples TRBV7-6 to TRBJ2-3, with D possibly TRBD1 on 6 matching bases. In germline, CDR1 is SGHVS, CDR2 FNYEAQ. The CDR3 runs to 15 residues. The V end was cut by 4 bases, the J end by 3 bases, with 14 bases between. CDR3 nucleotides: TGTGCCAGCAGCTCCCCAGGGGCGCGTACAGATACGCAGTATTTT. It translates to CASSSPGARTDTQYF. Drawing the rest from reference TRBV7-6 and TRBJ2-3, the complete variable domain is GAGVSQSPRYKVTKRGQDVALRCDPISGHVSLYWYRQALGQGPEFLTYFNYEAQQDKSGLPNDRFSAERPEGSISTLTIQRTEQRDSAMYRCASSSPGARTDTQYFGPGTRLTVL.

In DNA, the CDR3 is TGTGCCAGCAGCCTTGGACTAGCGGGAGGGTACGAGCAGTACTTC. Encoded protein: CASSLGLAGGYEQYF. The chain uses TRBV5-8 and TRBJ2-7; 15 bases match TRBD2. Germline-derived CDR1 and CDR2 are SGHTS and YDEGEE. The CDR3 runs 15 residues. V was pared by 4 bases and J by 4 bases, with 3 bases of the junction left unmatched.

As to this clone: One end of the junction varies from germline; a read error may be responsible. The chain has TRBV10-3 and TRBJ1-2, with D possibly being TRBD1 (5 bases). CDR3 length equals 11 residues. CDR1 is ENHRY and CDR2 is SYGVKD in the germline V gene. In nucleotides, the CDR3 is TGTGCCATCAGTGAGATGGAGGGACGACTCTTC. It yields the protein CAISEMEGRLF.

This chain links TRBV2 with TRBJ2-7; D ambiguous. CDR3 size: 11 residues. The V and J ends lost 9 bases and 3 bases respectively, with 9 bases between them. CDR1 is SNHLY and CDR2 is FYNNEI in the germline V gene. The CDR3 loop is CASCGYYEQYF. In DNA, the CDR3 is TGTGCCAGTTGCGGCTACTACGAGCAGTACTTC. Drawing the rest from reference TRBV2 and TRBJ2-7, the complete variable domain is EPEVTQTPSHQVTQMGQEVILRCVPISNHLYFYWYRQILGQKVEFLVSFYNNEISEKSEIFDDQFSVERPDGSNFTLKIRSTKLEDSAMYFCASCGYYEQYFGPGTRLTVT.

The chain couples TRBV6-5 to TRBJ1-2; tentative D call: TRBD1 (6 bases). Germline CDR1 reads MNHEY; CDR2 reads SVGAGI. The CDR3 runs 14 residues. V was trimmed by 9 bases and J by 5 bases, leaving 19 bases between them. The CDR3 DNA sequence: TGTGCCAGTACGACGACAGGAAATTTTTATGGCTACACCTTC. Translation gives CASTTTGNFYGYTF.

The chain recombines TRBV28 with TRBJ2-7; 7 bases line up with TRBD2. The CDR3 extends over 15 amino acids. From germline, CDR1 is MDHEN and CDR2 SYDVKM. With V trimmed by 5 bases and J by 4 bases, 11 bases remained unmatched. CDR3 protein: CASSVTSVGVYEQYF. The CDR3 bases are TGTGCCAGCAGTGTTACTAGCGTGGGGGTTTACGAGCAGTACTTC.